These 30 T cell receptor beta chains came from one sample sequenced in a study of identical twins. A single record per CDR3 protein comes from TCRdb applying MiXCR to the 5' RACE reads. The sample contains roughly 690,000 distinct CDR3 sequences, 21% of which appear only once. These data are also associated with another study on T cells expressing NK-cell markers.

Sequenced material: PBMCs. These receptors came from a woman aged 18-29 years in good health.

This chain joins TRBV20-1 and TRBJ2-3; 7 nucleotides agree with TRBD2. The CDR3 has 15 amino acids. The germline V gene encodes CDR1 DFQATT and CDR2 SNEGSKA (reference sequence). Trimming took 6 bases from V and 1 from J; bases not matched to a gene: 10. The CDR3 nucleotides read TGCAGTGCCCAGGGAGGGGAAGGGGGCACAGATACGCAGTATTTT. This translates into CSAQGGEGGTDTQYF.

This clonotype was observed a few times. The chain recombines TRBV9 with TRBJ2-2; 13 bases line up with TRBD2. V trimming: 5 bases; J trimming: 6 bases; junction bases outside the gene matches: 7. Germline CDR1 SGDLS, CDR2 YYNGEE. The CDR3 length is 16 residues. CDR3 sequence: CASRGLAGKEAGELFF. In DNA form, the CDR3 reads TGTGCCAGCAGGGGACTAGCGGGAAAGGAGGCCGGGGAGCTGTTTTTT.

The chain joins TRBV6-2 or TRBV6-3 to TRBJ2-7, with TRBD1 matching 7 bases. The CDR3 has 15 amino acids. Looked up from germline, CDR1 is MNHEY and CDR2 is SVGEGT. V lost 6 bases, J lost 5 bases, and 13 bases stayed unmatched. As DNA, the CDR3 is TGTGCCAGCAGCCCAGGAACAACAGGGGCCGACGAGCAGTACTTC. Its protein is CASSPGTTGADEQYF.

The chain couples TRBV7-9 to TRBJ2-1, with 8 bases identical to TRBD1. Trimming removed 3 bases from V and 8 bases from J; junction bases left unmatched: 3. The length of the CDR3 is 13 residues. Germline CDR1 SEHNR, CDR2 FQNEAQ (reference sequence). CDR3 loop: CASSFTGGDEQFF. The CDR3 nucleotides read TGTGCCAGCAGCTTTACAGGGGGTGATGAGCAGTTCTTC.

The chain is built from TRBV10-1 and TRBJ2-3; D ambiguous. The ends were cut back, 0 bases at V and 4 bases at J, with 5 bases in the middle. Germline-derived CDR1 and CDR2 are WNHNN and SYGVQD (reference sequence). This CDR3 spans 13 amino acids. CDR3 nucleotide sequence: TGCGCCAGCAGTGAGTCCTGGGCAGATACGCAGTATTTT. It encodes CASSESWADTQYF.

This clonotype was seen only a few times. The V call is TRBV7-9, the J call TRBJ2-6; 9 nucleotides line up with TRBD1. Germline V lookup: CDR1 SEHNR, CDR2 FQNEAQ (reference sequence). CDR3 length: 17 amino acids. The V gene end was trimmed by 4 bases and the J gene end by 4 bases; junction bases not matched to a gene: 8. DNA for the CDR3: TGTGCCAGCAGCTCGACGGGACAGGGTGCAGGGGCCAACGTCCTGACTTTC. It translates to CASSSTGQGAGANVLTF. Full variable domain (missing parts from reference TRBV7-9 and TRBJ2-6): DTGVSQNPRHKITKRGQNVTFRCDPISEHNRLYWYRQTLGQGPEFLTYFQNEAQLEKSRLLSDRFSAERPKGSFSTLEIQRTEQGDSAMYLCASSSTGQGAGANVLTFGAGSRLTVL.

This chain joins TRBV7-9 and TRBJ1-6, with TRBD1 identical over 8 bases. The germline V gene encodes CDR1 SEHNR and CDR2 FQNEAQ (reference sequence). This CDR3 spans 14 amino acids. The junction had 8 bases not matched to a gene; V was cut back by 6 bases and J by 10 bases. CDR3 region: CASSTTGGGSPLHF. CDR3 in DNA: TGTGCCAGCAGTACAACAGGGGGAGGCTCACCCCTCCACTTT.

This CDR3 is CASSQRIGGRDRERETQYF. The CDR3 DNA reads TGCGCCAGCAGCCAAAGGATCGGGGGCCGGGACCGAGAAAGAGAGACCCAGTACTTC. The chain employs TRBV4-3 and TRBJ2-5; possibly TRBD1 or TRBD2 for D (6 bases each). Trimming pared 2 bases from V and 4 bases from J, leaving 26 bases between. Germline lookup yields CDR1 LGHNA and CDR2 YSLEER. The CDR3 runs to 19 residues.

This chain joins TRBV6-5 and TRBJ2-7, with 10 bases matching TRBD1. Germline V gives CDR1 MNHEY, CDR2 SVGAGI. The CDR3 runs to 15 residues. With V trimmed by 5 bases and J by 2 bases, 6 bases remained unmatched. CDR3 DNA: TGTGCCAGCAGTCGACTCGGGACAGGGGCCTACGAGCAGTACTTC. Translated: CASSRLGTGAYEQYF.

Only a few counts were recorded for this clonotype. The genes are TRBV10-3 and TRBJ2-5, with 15 bases that match TRBD2. V was clipped by 3 bases and J by 5 bases; unmatched bases: 7. Germline V gene sequence: CDR1 ENHRY, CDR2 SYGVKD. The CDR3 contains 17 residues. The DNA for the CDR3 is TGTGCCATCAGTGACCCAGGACTAGCGGGAGGGGGGGAGACCCAGTACTTC. This codes for CAISDPGLAGGGETQYF.

This clonotype was detected a few times. The chain employs TRBV4-3 and TRBJ2-1, with no clear D. Germline-derived CDR1 and CDR2 are LGHNA and YSLEER. The CDR3 consists of 13 residues. Trimming removed 1 base at V and 6 bases at J, with 7 bases between. The CDR3 DNA reads as TGCGCCAGCAGCCAAGCCGTAACCAATGAGCAGTTCTTC. Its translation is CASSQAVTNEQFF.

This chain uses TRBV10-3 with TRBJ2-3; possibly TRBD1 for D (5 bases). This CDR3 has 11 residues. Trimming stripped 8 bases from V and 2 bases from J, with 5 bases between. Germline values: CDR1 ENHRY, CDR2 SYGVKD. The CDR3, as DNA: TGTGCCATCGGGGCCACAGATACGCAGTATTTT. The encoded protein is CAIGATDTQYF.

This sequence joins TRBV10-1 and TRBJ1-5; D uncertain. V was pared by 1 base and J by 3 bases, with 7 bases between. In germline, CDR1 is WNHNN, CDR2 SYGVQD (reference sequence). The CDR3 runs 14 residues. This chain's CDR3 is CASSEWAPNQPQHF. The CDR3 DNA is TGCGCCAGCAGTGAGTGGGCGCCCAATCAGCCCCAGCATTTT.

The chain is built from TRBV20-1 and TRBJ2-1; 7 bases align to TRBD2. The junction had 13 bases not matched to a gene; V was cut back by 5 bases and J by 9 bases. The germline V gene encodes CDR1 DFQATT and CDR2 SNEGSKA (reference sequence). This CDR3 spans 14 amino acids. The CDR3 spells CSASAGTTFFEQFF. The CDR3 DNA follows: TGCAGTGCTTCCGCCGGGACTACCTTCTTTGAGCAGTTCTTC.

The chain uses TRBV10-1 and TRBJ2-7; no clear D gene. Germline V CDR1 and CDR2: WNHNN, SYGVQD (reference sequence). The CDR3 is 14 residues long. Trimming stripped 3 bases from V and 6 bases from J, with 15 bases between. CDR3 nucleotides: TGCGCCAGCAGTGATACTGGCGGCAGGTCCGAGCAGTACTTC. This codes for CASSDTGGRSEQYF.

In its sample, this clonotype was seen once. The chain employs TRBV7-9 and TRBJ2-1; 8 bases map to TRBD1. The germline gives CDR1 SEHNR, CDR2 FQNEAQ (reference sequence). Trimming removed 5 bases from V and 9 bases from J; junction bases left unmatched: 9. The CDR3 is 14 residues long. The CDR3 DNA is TGTGCCAGCAGCATATTGGGGACAGGCAGTGAGCAGTTCTTC. This translates into CASSILGTGSEQFF.

This rearrangement joins TRBV10-2 to TRBJ2-5, with D hard to call. The CDR3 runs to 12 residues. Deletions cut 6 bases from V and 4 bases from J, with 9 bases between. Germline V gene sequence: CDR1 WSHSY, CDR2 SAAADI. CDR3 bases: TGCGCCAGCAGGGCCCGGTCAGAGACCCAGTACTTC. Translating gives CASRARSETQYF.

CDR3 sequence reads: CASSFPRNTEAFF. CDR3 bases: TGTGCCAGCAGTTTCCCCCGGAACACTGAAGCTTTCTTT. The chain has TRBV12-3 or TRBV12-4 and TRBJ1-1; D not resolved. Trimming removed 3 bases from V and 1 base from J, with 6 bases in between. The CDR3 is 13 amino acids.

The CDR3 reads CASSLVGLAGWGLYNEQFF. In DNA form, the CDR3 reads TGTGCCAGCAGCTTGGTAGGACTAGCGGGATGGGGGCTTTACAATGAGCAGTTCTTC. J is TRBJ2-1 and V is TRBV5-6, with 12 bases matching TRBD2. This CDR3 contains 19 residues. Losses at the gene ends were 0 bases for V and 4 bases for J; bases not matched to a gene: 11. Germline CDR1 and CDR2: SGHDT and YYEEEE.

This clonotype was detected ten times or more. The chain links TRBV20-1 to TRBJ2-5; tentatively, D is TRBD1 (5 bases). The CDR3 covers 14 residues. CDR1 and CDR2 (germline): DFQATT, SNEGSKA (reference sequence). Trimming removed 0 bases at V and 4 bases at J, with 12 bases between. CDR3 loop: CSARDTGGGETQYF. In DNA form, the CDR3 reads TGCAGTGCTAGAGATACAGGCGGTGGAGAGACCCAGTACTTC.

This sequence joins TRBV12-3 or TRBV12-4 and TRBJ1-1; D ambiguous. This CDR3 region has 14 residues. The V end lost 2 bases, the J end lost 2 bases, and 9 bases lay between the germline ends. CDR3 protein: CASSLTELNTEAFF. In DNA form, the CDR3 reads TGTGCCAGCAGTTTAACAGAGCTCAACACTGAAGCTTTCTTT.

A few counts support this clonotype. The V and J genes are TRBV11-2 and TRBJ2-1; 13 bases agree with TRBD2. The CDR3 totals 18 residues. The V and J ends lost 5 bases and 4 bases, in that order; junction bases with no gene match: 11. Germline values: CDR1 SGHAT, CDR2 FQNNGV. Written as DNA, the CDR3 is TGTGCCAGCAGCGGGATGGGGACTAGCGGGACCCGATACAATGAGCAGTTCTTC. This sequence encodes CASSGMGTSGTRYNEQFF.

This clonotype was picked up many times. V is TRBV20-1 and J is TRBJ2-3, with D perhaps matching TRBD2 (5 bases). V dropped 2 bases and J dropped 4 bases, with 25 bases sitting between them. There are 18 residues in the CDR3. The V gene's germline CDR1 is DFQATT and CDR2 SNEGSKA (reference sequence). Here the CDR3 DNA reads TGCAGTGCTAGATCCCGCCCCCGGAGACTAAGGGCCGCAGATACGCAGTATTTT. Residues: CSARSRPRRLRAADTQYF.

This clonotype was found a few times. V gene TRBV5-1 combines with J gene TRBJ2-3; TRBD1 aligns across 7 bases. V shed 1 base, J shed 2 bases, and the junction held 4 bases outside the gene matches. Germline V gene sequence: CDR1 SGHRS, CDR2 YFSETQ. The CDR3 is made up of 15 amino acids. The CDR3 region is CASSLWDRVTDTQYF. DNA for the CDR3: TGCGCCAGCAGCTTGTGGGACAGAGTCACAGATACGCAGTATTTT.

In its sample, this clonotype was seen a few times. The rearrangement uses TRBV6-2 or TRBV6-3 and TRBJ2-1; 7 nucleotides agree with TRBD2. V was pared by 7 bases and J by 9 bases, with 15 bases of the junction left unmatched. Germline V gene lookup returns CDR1 MNHEY and CDR2 SVGEGT. The CDR3 runs 15 residues. The CDR3: CASTSSGTRSGEQFF. CDR3 DNA: TGTGCCAGCACCTCGAGCGGGACCAGATCTGGTGAGCAGTTCTTC.

This clonotype was counted many times. V usage is TRBV7-9 and J usage is TRBJ2-1; weak D call: TRBD2 (6 bases). Germline lookup yields CDR1 SEHNR and CDR2 FQNEAQ (reference sequence). The CDR3 has 13 amino acids. The V end lost 0 bases, the J end lost 7 bases, and 7 bases lay between the germline ends. The CDR3 nucleotides read TGTGCCAGCAGCTTAGCGGCGGGAAATGAGCAGTTCTTC. This encodes CASSLAAGNEQFF. Full variable domain (missing parts from reference TRBV7-9 and TRBJ2-1): DTGVSQNPRHKITKRGQNVTFRCDPISEHNRLYWYRQTLGQGPEFLTYFQNEAQLEKSRLLSDRFSAERPKGSFSTLEIQRTEQGDSAMYLCASSLAAGNEQFFGPGTRLTVL.

V is TRBV11-2 and J is TRBJ2-1; no clear D. V dropped 1 base and J dropped 15 bases, with 16 bases sitting between them. CDR1 and CDR2 (germline): SGHAT, FQNNGV. There are 13 residues in the CDR3. CDR3 nucleotide sequence: TGTGCCAGCAGCTTAGGAGTGCAGACGGGTACGTTCTTC. Protein product: CASSLGVQTGTFF.

The V call is TRBV20-1, the J call TRBJ1-1, with a weak D call TRBD1 (5 bases). Trimming stripped 6 bases from V and 0 bases from J, with 11 bases between. The CDR3 extends over 13 amino acids. The germline V gene has CDR1 DFQATT and CDR2 SNEGSKA (reference sequence). CDR3 nucleotide sequence: TGCAGTGCCGGACACCCGATGAACACTGAAGCTTTCTTT. It codes for CSAGHPMNTEAFF.

This clonotype was found many times. The gene calls are TRBV28 and TRBJ2-1; 9 nucleotides line up with TRBD1. There are 15 residues in the CDR3. Germline V gene lookup returns CDR1 MDHEN and CDR2 SYDVKM. V lost 7 bases to trimming and J lost 6 bases; unmatched junction nucleotides: 10. The CDR3 region is CASKTAGTGLNEQFF. In nucleotides, the CDR3 is TGTGCCAGCAAGACGGCCGGGACAGGGCTCAATGAGCAGTTCTTC.

There are a few counts of this clonotype. The rearrangement links TRBV12-3 or TRBV12-4 to TRBJ2-7, with D perhaps matching TRBD1 (6 bases). This CDR3 contains 13 residues. V lost 7 bases and J 3 bases, leaving 13 bases between the germline ends. CDR3 sequence (DNA): TGTGCCAGCACCACCGGGACATACTACGAGCAGTACTTC. Translation: CASTTGTYYEQYF.